These T cell receptor beta chains were read from a single sample in a study of T cells expressing NK-cell markers. TCRdb re-called the 5' RACE reads; every CDR3 protein appears as one record, without DNA. The specimen's table records around 180,000 distinct CDR3 sequences. The sample was blood T cells: a sorted CD56 or NKG2C T cell subset, CD4+ or CD8+ T cells, or bulk PBMC T cells (not recorded which). These receptors came from a man aged 18 to 69 in good health. Each CDR3 is given with its conserved first and last residue.

v_call: TRBV5-8
j_call: TRBJ2-5
cdr3_aa: CASSLLEGRWETQYF

v_call: TRBV2
j_call: TRBJ2-5
cdr3_aa: CASRVYVAGLQETQYF

v_call: TRBV9
j_call: TRBJ1-1
cdr3_aa: CASSLAPGARTEAFF

v_call: TRBV25-1
j_call: TRBJ2-7
cdr3_aa: CASSPYRDRGEYEQYF

v_call: TRBV9
j_call: TRBJ2-3
cdr3_aa: CASSAGGAVTDTQYF

v_call: TRBV15
j_call: TRBJ1-6
cdr3_aa: CATSRANSPLHF

v_call: TRBV5-1
j_call: TRBJ2-1
cdr3_aa: CASSLASGGHYNEQFF

v_call: TRBV12-3/TRBV12-4
j_call: TRBJ2-2
cdr3_aa: CASRFTGELFF

v_call: TRBV20-1
j_call: TRBJ1-1
cdr3_aa: CSARPPTRLNTEAFF

v_call: TRBV2
j_call: TRBJ2-2
cdr3_aa: CASSDKAFSQPGELFF

v_call: TRBV29-1
j_call: TRBJ1-5
cdr3_aa: CSVGQGDQPQHF

v_call: TRBV21-1
j_call: TRBJ2-3
cdr3_aa: CASSKGLAGACGIGPDTQYF

v_call: TRBV24-1
j_call: TRBJ2-5
cdr3_aa: CATSDWTALYF

v_call: TRBV12-3/TRBV12-4
j_call: TRBJ2-7
cdr3_aa: CASSLFSSYEQYF

v_call: TRBV20-1
j_call: TRBJ2-5
cdr3_aa: CSARESSIGTQYF

v_call: TRBV27
j_call: TRBJ1-1
cdr3_aa: CASSLRTGRGTEAFF

v_call: TRBV3-1
j_call: TRBJ2-1
cdr3_aa: CASSQGGLPNEQFF

v_call: TRBV6-4
j_call: TRBJ1-2
cdr3_aa: CASSAGPRGYGYTF

v_call: TRBV28
j_call: TRBJ1-2
cdr3_aa: CASSFGQAEMNRYTF

v_call: TRBV6-5
j_call: TRBJ1-1
cdr3_aa: CASSYGRTNTEAFF

v_call: TRBV7-2
j_call: TRBJ1-1
cdr3_aa: CASSLELRQGGTEAFF

v_call: TRBV4-1
j_call: TRBJ2-2
cdr3_aa: CASSQVWASSNTGELFF

v_call: TRBV6-2/TRBV6-3
j_call: TRBJ1-1
cdr3_aa: CASSYPDRGLNTEAFF

v_call: TRBV29-1
j_call: TRBJ2-1
cdr3_aa: CSVASRSSYNEQFF

v_call: TRBV29-1
j_call: TRBJ2-7
cdr3_aa: CSVNKGEFYEQYF

v_call: TRBV19
j_call: TRBJ1-1
cdr3_aa: CASRLGKNAEAFF

v_call: TRBV11-3
j_call: TRBJ2-1
cdr3_aa: CASSGGPRGSSYNEQFF

v_call: TRBV2
j_call: TRBJ2-1
cdr3_aa: CASSHRDSVRYNEQFF

v_call: TRBV20-1
j_call: TRBJ2-5
cdr3_aa: CSAREAYQETQYF

v_call: TRBV3-1
j_call: TRBJ2-7
cdr3_aa: CASSQGLAGPYEQYF

v_call: TRBV2
j_call: TRBJ1-3
cdr3_aa: CASGPPLTSGNTIYF

v_call: TRBV27
j_call: TRBJ2-1
cdr3_aa: CASSSNEDRTNNEQFF

v_call: TRBV5-1
j_call: TRBJ1-2
cdr3_aa: CASSSTPGDGYTF

v_call: TRBV5-1
j_call: TRBJ2-3
cdr3_aa: CASSLGDGLMVTQYF

v_call: TRBV5-1
j_call: TRBJ1-5
cdr3_aa: CASSLTGGEERPQHF

v_call: TRBV3-1
j_call: TRBJ2-5
cdr3_aa: CASSQDGGGYQETQYF

v_call: TRBV5-1
j_call: TRBJ2-7
cdr3_aa: CASSSLWGGYEQYF

v_call: TRBV11-2
j_call: TRBJ1-4
cdr3_aa: CASSLSTNEKLFF

v_call: TRBV2
j_call: TRBJ2-5
cdr3_aa: CASSQLRYQETQYF

v_call: TRBV27
j_call: TRBJ2-1
cdr3_aa: CASSWFLAGANEQFF

v_call: TRBV2
j_call: TRBJ2-5
cdr3_aa: CASILSGGNQETQYF

v_call: TRBV7-9
j_call: TRBJ2-3
cdr3_aa: CASSPTLLAGGQATDTQYF

v_call: TRBV5-1
j_call: TRBJ2-7
cdr3_aa: CASSLSAAEQYF

v_call: TRBV5-1
j_call: TRBJ1-1
cdr3_aa: CASSLRTVNTEAFF

v_call: TRBV20-1
j_call: TRBJ2-5
cdr3_aa: CSARDRAGLAQETQYF

v_call: TRBV6-5
j_call: TRBJ2-2
cdr3_aa: CASSYPGGRGELFF

v_call: TRBV10-3
j_call: TRBJ2-7
cdr3_aa: CAISGLAGEVYEQYF

v_call: TRBV20-1
j_call: TRBJ2-3
cdr3_aa: CSARPIYSPSTDTQYF

v_call: TRBV23-1
j_call: TRBJ1-4
cdr3_aa: CASSQSRGETNEKLFF

v_call: TRBV20-1
j_call: TRBJ2-3
cdr3_aa: CSARDRSGGIDTQYF

v_call: TRBV2
j_call: TRBJ1-3
cdr3_aa: CASSENLYSGNTIYF

v_call: TRBV7-8
j_call: TRBJ1-5
cdr3_aa: CASSWRTGYNQPQHF

v_call: TRBV7-8
j_call: TRBJ2-2
cdr3_aa: CASGGGVAELFF

v_call: TRBV5-6
j_call: TRBJ2-1
cdr3_aa: CASSFGLGGSEQFF